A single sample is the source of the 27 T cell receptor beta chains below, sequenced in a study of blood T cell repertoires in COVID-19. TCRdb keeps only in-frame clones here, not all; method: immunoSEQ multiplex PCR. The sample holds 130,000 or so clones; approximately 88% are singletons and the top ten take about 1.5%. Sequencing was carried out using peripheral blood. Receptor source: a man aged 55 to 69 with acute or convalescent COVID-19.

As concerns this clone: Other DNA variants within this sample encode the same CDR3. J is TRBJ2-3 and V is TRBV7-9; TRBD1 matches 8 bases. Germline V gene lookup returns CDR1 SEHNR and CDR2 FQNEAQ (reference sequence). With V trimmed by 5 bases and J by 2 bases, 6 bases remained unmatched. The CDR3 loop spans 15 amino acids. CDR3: CASSLDRGLTDTQYF. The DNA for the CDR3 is TGTGCCAGCAGCCTAGACAGGGGACTCACAGATACGCAGTATTTT.

CDR3 region: CASRRTSGEYNEQFF. The CDR3 region has the DNA TGTGCCAGCAGACGGACTAGCGGGGAATACAATGAGCAGTTCTTC. The rearrangement uses TRBV2 and TRBJ2-1; TRBD2 matches 12 bases. Germline loops: CDR1 SNHLY, CDR2 FYNNEI. The J segment lost 4 bases and the V segment lost 6 bases, leaving 4 bases of the junction unmatched. This CDR3 region has 15 residues.

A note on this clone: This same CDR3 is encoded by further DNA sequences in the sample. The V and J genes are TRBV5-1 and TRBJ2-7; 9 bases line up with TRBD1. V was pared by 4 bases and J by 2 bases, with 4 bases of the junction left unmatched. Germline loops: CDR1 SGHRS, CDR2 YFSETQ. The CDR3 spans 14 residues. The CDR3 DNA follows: TGCGCCAGCAGCCAGACAGGGGGAACCTACGAGCAGTACTTC. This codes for CASSQTGGTYEQYF.

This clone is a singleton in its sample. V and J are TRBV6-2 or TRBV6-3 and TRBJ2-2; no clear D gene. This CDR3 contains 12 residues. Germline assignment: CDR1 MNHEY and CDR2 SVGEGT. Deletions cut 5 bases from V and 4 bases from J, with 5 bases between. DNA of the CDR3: TGTGCCAGCAGTCTGAGCACCGGGGAGCTGTTTTTT. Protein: CASSLSTGELFF.

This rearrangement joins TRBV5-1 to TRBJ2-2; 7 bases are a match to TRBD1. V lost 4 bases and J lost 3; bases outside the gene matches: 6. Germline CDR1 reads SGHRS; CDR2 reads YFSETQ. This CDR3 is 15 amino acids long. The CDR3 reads CASSPWDSYTGELFF. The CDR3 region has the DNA TGCGCCAGCAGCCCATGGGACAGCTACACCGGGGAGCTGTTTTTT.

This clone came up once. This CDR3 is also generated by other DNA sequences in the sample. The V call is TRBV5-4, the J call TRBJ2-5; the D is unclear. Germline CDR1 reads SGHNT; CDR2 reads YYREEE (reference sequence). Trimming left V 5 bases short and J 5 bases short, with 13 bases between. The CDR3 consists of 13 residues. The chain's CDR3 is CASSLDRVETQYF. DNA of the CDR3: TGTGCCAGCAGTCTAGACCGAGTCGAGACCCAGTACTTC.

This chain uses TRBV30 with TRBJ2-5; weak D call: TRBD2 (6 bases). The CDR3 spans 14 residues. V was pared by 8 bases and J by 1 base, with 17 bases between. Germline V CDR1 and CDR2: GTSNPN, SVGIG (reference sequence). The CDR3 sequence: CAGRFGGFQETQYF. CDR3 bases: TGTGCCGGGCGGTTCGGGGGTTTCCAAGAGACCCAGTACTTC.

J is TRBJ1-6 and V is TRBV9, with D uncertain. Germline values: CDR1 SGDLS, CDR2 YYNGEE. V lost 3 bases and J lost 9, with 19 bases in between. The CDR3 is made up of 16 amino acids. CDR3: CASSASSPLAGSPLHF. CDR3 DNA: TGTGCCAGCAGCGCCTCCTCGCCCCTGGCGGGTTCACCCCTCCACTTT.

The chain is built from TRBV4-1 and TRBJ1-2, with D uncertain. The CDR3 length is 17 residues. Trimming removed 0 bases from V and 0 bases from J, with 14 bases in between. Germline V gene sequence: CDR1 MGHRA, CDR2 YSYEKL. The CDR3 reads CASSQDGPGRANYGYTF. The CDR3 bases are TGCGCCAGCAGCCAAGATGGGCCGGGGAGAGCTAACTATGGCTACACCTTC.

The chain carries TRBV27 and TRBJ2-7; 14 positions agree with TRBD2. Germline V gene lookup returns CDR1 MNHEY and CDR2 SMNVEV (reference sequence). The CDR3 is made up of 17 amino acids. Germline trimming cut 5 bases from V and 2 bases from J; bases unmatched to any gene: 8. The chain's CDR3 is CASSPWTSGRKAYEQYF. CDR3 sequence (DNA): TGTGCCAGCAGTCCTTGGACTAGCGGGAGGAAGGCCTACGAGCAGTACTTC.

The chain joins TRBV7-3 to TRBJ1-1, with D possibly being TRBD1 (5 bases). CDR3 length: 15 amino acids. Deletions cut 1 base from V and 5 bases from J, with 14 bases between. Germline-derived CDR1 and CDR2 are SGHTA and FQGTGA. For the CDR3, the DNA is TGTGCCAGCAGCTTAAGTTTTGGGGGGAATACTGAAGCTTTCTTT. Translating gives CASSLSFGGNTEAFF.

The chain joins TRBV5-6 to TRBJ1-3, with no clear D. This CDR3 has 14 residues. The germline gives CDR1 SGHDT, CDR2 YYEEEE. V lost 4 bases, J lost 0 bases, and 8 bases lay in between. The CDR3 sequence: CASSPSFSGNTIYF. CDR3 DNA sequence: TGTGCCAGCAGCCCTTCCTTCTCTGGAAACACCATATATTTT.

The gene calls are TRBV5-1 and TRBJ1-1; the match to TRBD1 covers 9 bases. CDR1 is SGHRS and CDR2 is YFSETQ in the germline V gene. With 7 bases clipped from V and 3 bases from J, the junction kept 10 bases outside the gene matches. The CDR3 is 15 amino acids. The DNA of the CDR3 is TGCGCCAGCGCCAGGACAGGGGATTTGGACACTGAAGCTTTCTTT. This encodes CASARTGDLDTEAFF.

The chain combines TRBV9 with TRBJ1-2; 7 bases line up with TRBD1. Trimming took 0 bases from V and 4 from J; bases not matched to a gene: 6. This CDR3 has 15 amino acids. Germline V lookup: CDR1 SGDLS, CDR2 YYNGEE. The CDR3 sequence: CASSVAAGGTYGYTF. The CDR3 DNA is TGTGCCAGCAGCGTAGCTGCAGGGGGTACCTATGGCTACACCTTC.

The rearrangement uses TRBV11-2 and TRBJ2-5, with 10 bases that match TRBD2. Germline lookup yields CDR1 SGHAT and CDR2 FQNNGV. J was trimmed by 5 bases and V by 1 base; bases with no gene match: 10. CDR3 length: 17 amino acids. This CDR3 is CASSLVRSGGAVETQYF. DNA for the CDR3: TGTGCCAGCAGCTTAGTACGCAGCGGGGGGGCCGTCGAGACCCAGTACTTC.

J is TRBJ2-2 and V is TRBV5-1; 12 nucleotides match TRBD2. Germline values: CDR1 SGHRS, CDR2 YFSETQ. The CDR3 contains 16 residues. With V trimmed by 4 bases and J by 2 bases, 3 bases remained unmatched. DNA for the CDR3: TGCGCCAGCAGCCCAGGACTAGCGGGAAACACCGGGGAGCTGTTTTTT. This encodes CASSPGLAGNTGELFF.

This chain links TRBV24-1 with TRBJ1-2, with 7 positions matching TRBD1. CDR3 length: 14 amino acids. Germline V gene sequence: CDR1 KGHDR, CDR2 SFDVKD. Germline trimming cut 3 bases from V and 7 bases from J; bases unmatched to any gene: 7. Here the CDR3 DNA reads TGTGCCACCAGTGATGAGAAGACAGGGTTTGGCTACACCTTC. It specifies CATSDEKTGFGYTF.

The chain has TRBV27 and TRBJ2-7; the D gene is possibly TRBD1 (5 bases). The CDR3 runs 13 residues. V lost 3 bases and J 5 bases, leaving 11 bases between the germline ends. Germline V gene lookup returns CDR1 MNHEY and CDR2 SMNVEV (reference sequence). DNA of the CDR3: TGTGCCAGCAGTTTGCAGGGTGGAAACGAGCAGTACTTC. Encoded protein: CASSLQGGNEQYF.

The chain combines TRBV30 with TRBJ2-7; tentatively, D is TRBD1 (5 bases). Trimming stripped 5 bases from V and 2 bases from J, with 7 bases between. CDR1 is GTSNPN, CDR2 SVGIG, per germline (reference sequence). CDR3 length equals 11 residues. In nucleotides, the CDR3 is TGTGCCTGGTTGACAGCCTACGAGCAGTACTTC. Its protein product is CAWLTAYEQYF.

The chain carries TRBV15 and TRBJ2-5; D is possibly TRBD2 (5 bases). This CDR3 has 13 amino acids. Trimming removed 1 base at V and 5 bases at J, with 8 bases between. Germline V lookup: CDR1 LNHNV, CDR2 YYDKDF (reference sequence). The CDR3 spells CATSRGGAETQYF. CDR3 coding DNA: TGTGCCACCAGCAGAGGGGGAGCGGAGACCCAGTACTTC. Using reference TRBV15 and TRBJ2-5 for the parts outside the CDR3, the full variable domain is DAMVIQNPRYQVTQFGKPVTLSCSQTLNHNVMYWYQQKSSQAPKLLFHYYDKDFNNEADTPDNFQSRRPNTSFCFLDIRSPGLGDTAMYLCATSRGGAETQYFGPGTRLLVL.

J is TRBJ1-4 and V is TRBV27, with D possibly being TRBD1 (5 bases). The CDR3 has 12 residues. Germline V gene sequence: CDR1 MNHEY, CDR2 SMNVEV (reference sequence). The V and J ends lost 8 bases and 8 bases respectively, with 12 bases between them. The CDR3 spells CASGRGGEKLFF. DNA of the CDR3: TGTGCCAGCGGGAGGGGCGGAGAAAAACTGTTTTTT.

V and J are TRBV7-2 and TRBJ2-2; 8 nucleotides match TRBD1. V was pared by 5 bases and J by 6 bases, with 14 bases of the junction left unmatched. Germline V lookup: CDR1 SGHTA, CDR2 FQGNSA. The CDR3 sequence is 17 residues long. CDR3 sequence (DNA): TGTGCCAGCAGCCCTCCCAGACAGGGGAAATGGGCCGGGGAGCTGTTTTTT. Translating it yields CASSPPRQGKWAGELFF.

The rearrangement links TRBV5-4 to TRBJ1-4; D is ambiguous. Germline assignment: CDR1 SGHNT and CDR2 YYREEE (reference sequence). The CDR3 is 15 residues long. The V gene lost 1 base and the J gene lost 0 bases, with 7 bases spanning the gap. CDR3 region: CASSLSVATNEKLFF. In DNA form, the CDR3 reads TGTGCCAGCAGCTTGTCGGTTGCAACTAATGAAAAACTGTTTTTT.

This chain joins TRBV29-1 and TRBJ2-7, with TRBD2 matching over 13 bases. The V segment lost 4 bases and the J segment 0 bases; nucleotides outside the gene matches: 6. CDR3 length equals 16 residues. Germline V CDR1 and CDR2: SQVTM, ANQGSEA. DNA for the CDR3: TGCAGCGTTGCTGGGACTAGCGGGATAAACTCCTACGAGCAGTACTTC. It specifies CSVAGTSGINSYEQYF.

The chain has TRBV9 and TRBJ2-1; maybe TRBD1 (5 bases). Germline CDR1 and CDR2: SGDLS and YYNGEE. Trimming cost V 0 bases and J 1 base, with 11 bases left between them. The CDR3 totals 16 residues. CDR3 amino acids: CASSVAGLGSYNEQFF. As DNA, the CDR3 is TGTGCCAGCAGCGTAGCAGGGCTTGGGTCCTACAATGAGCAGTTCTTC.

CDR3 sequence (DNA): TGTGCCAGCAGCTTAGAAGGGGGAAACATTCAGTACTTC. This encodes CASSLEGGNIQYF. This chain uses TRBV7-2 with TRBJ2-4; D possibly corresponds to TRBD1 (6 bases). The germline gives CDR1 SGHTA, CDR2 FQGNSA. V shed 1 base and J shed 6 bases, with 7 bases lying between them. The CDR3 runs to 13 residues.

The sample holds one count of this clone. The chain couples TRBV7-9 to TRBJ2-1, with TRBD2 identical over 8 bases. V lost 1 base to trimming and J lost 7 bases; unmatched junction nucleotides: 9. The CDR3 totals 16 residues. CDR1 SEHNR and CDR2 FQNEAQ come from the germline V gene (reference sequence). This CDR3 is CASSLEGGGRRNEQFF. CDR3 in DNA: TGTGCCAGCAGCTTAGAGGGCGGGGGGCGCCGAAATGAGCAGTTCTTC.